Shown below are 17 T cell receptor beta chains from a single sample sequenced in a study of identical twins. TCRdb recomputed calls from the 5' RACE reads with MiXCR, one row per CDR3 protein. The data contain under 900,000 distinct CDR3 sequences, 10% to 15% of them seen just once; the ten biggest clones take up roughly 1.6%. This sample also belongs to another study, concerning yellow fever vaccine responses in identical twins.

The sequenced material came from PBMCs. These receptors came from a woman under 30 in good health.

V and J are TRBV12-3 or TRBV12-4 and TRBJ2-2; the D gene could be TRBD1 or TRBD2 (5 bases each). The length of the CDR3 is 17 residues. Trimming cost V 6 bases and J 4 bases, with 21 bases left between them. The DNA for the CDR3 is TGTGCCAGCAGCGACCCCACCTCTGAGGGGTTCACCGGGGAGCTGTTTTTT. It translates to CASSDPTSEGFTGELFF.

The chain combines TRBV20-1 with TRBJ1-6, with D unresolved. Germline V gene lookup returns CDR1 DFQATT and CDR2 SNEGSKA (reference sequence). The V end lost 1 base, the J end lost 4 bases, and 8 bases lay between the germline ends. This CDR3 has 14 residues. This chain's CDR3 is CSARVGLYNSPLHF. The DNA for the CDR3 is TGCAGTGCTAGAGTCGGACTTTATAATTCACCCCTCCACTTT.

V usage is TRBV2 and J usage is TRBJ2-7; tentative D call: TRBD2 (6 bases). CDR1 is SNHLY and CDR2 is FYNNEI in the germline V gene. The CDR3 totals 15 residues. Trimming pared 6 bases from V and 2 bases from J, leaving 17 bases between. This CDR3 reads CASSADGGIAYEQYF. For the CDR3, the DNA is TGTGCCAGCAGCGCCGATGGCGGGATAGCCTACGAGCAGTACTTC.

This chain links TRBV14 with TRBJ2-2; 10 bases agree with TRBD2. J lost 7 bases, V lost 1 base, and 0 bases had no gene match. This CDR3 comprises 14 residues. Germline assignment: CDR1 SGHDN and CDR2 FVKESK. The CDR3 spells CASSQGTSGGELFF. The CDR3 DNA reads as TGTGCCAGCAGCCAAGGGACTAGCGGCGGGGAGCTGTTTTTT.

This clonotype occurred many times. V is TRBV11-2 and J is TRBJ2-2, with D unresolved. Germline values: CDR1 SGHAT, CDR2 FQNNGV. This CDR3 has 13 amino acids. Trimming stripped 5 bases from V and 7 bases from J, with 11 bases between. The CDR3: CASSRSGYGELFF. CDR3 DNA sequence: TGTGCCAGCAGCCGAAGTGGATACGGGGAGCTGTTTTTT.

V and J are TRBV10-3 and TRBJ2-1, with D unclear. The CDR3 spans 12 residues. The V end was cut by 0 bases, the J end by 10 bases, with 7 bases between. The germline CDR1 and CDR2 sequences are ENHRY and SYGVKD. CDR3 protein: CAISESPQEQFF. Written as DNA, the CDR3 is TGTGCCATCAGTGAGTCACCACAGGAGCAGTTCTTC.

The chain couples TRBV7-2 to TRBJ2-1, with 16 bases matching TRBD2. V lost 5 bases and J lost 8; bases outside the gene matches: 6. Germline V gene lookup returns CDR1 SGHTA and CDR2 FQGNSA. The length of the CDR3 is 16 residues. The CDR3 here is CASSPPGLAGGDEQFF. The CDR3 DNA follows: TGTGCCAGCAGCCCTCCGGGACTAGCGGGAGGGGATGAGCAGTTCTTC. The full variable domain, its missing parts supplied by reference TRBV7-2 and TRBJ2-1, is GAGVSQSPSNKVTEKGKDVELRCDPISGHTALYWYRQSLGQGLEFLIYFQGNSAPDKSGLPSDRFSAERTGGSVSTLTIQRTQQEDSAVYLCASSPPGLAGGDEQFFGPGTRLTVL.

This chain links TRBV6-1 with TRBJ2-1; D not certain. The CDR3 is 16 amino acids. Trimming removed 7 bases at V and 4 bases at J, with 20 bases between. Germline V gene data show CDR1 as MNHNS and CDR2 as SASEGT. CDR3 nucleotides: TGTGCCAGCAACTCCTTCCTAGAATCCCTATACAATGAGCAGTTCTTC. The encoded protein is CASNSFLESLYNEQFF.

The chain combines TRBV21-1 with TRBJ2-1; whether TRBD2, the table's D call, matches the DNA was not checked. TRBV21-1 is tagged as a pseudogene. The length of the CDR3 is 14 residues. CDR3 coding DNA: TGTGCCACCAAGTTCCGGCGACGGTGGGGTGAGCAGTTCTTC. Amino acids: CATKFRRRWGEQFF.

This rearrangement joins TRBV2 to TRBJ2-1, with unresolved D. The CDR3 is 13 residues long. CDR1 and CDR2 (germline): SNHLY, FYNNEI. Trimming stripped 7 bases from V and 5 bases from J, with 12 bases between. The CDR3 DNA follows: TGTGCCAGCACCCCAGACCCCGACAATGAGCAGTTCTTC. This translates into CASTPDPDNEQFF. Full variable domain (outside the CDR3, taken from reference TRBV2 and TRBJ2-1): EPEVTQTPSHQVTQMGQEVILRCVPISNHLYFYWYRQILGQKVEFLVSFYNNEISEKSEIFDDQFSVERPDGSNFTLKIRSTKLEDSAMYFCASTPDPDNEQFFGPGTRLTVL.

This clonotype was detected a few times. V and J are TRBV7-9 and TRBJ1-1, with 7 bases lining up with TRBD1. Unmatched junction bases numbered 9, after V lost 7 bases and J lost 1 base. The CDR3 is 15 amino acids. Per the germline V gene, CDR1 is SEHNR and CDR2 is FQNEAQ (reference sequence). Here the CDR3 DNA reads TGTGCCAGCAACCGAGGGGGCGTAGGGAACACTGAAGCTTTCTTT. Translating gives CASNRGGVGNTEAFF.

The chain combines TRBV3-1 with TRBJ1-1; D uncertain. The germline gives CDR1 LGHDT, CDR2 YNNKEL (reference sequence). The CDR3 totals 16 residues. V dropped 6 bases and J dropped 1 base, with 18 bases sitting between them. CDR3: CASRNSQGRPNTEAFF. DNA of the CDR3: TGTGCCAGCAGGAACAGTCAAGGGCGCCCGAACACTGAAGCTTTCTTT.

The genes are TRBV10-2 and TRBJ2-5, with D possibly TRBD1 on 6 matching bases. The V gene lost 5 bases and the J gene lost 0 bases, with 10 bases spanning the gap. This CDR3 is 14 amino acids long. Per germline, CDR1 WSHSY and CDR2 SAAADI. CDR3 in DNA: TGCGCCAGCAGTAGGGGGAGATACCAAGAGACCCAGTACTTC. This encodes CASSRGRYQETQYF.

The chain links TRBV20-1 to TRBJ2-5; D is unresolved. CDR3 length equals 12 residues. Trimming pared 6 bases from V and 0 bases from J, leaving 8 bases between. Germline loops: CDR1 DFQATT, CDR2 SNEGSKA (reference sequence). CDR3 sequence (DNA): TGCAGTGCCCCCCGGTACCAAGAGACCCAGTACTTC. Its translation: CSAPRYQETQYF.

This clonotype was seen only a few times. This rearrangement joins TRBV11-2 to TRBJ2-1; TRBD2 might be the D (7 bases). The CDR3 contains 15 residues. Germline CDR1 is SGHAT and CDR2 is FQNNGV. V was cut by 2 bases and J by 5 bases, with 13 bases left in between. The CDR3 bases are TGTGCCAGCAGCTTATGGGAGGGGGAGGACAATGAGCAGTTCTTC. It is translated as CASSLWEGEDNEQFF.

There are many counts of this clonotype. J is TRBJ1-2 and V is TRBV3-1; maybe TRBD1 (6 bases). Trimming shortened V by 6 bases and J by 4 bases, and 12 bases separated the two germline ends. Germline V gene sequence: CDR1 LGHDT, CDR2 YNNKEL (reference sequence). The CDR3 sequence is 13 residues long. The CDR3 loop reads CASRISGAYGYTF. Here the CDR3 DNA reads TGTGCCAGCAGAATCTCAGGGGCCTATGGCTACACCTTC.

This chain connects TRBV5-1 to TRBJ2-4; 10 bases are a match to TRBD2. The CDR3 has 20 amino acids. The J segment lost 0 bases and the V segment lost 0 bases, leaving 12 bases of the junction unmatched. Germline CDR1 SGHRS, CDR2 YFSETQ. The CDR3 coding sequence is TGCGCCAGCAGCTTGGCCTGGACTAGCGGAGGATTGTCAGCCAAAAACATTCAGTACTTC. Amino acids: CASSLAWTSGGLSAKNIQYF. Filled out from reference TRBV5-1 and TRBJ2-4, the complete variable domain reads KAGVTQTPRYLIKTRGQQVTLSCSPISGHRSVSWYQQTPGQGLQFLFEYFSETQRNKGNFPGRFSGRQFSNSRSEMNVSTLELGDSALYLCASSLAWTSGGLSAKNIQYFGAGTRLSVL.